This T cell receptor beta chain originates from a study of blood T cell repertoires in COVID-19. In the study overall: Researchers got acute and convalescent COVID-19 samples from the United States, Italy and Spain. Sources were T cells, B-cell-depleted T cells, or PBMCs; the material itself was cDNA or gDNA.

Patients from Seattle were sampled longitudinally, starting during active infection. The V end lost 5 bases, the J end lost 2 bases, and 12 bases lay between the germline ends. This CDR3 spans 14 amino acids. Germline V CDR1 and CDR2: SEHNR, FQNEAQ (reference sequence). The authors' processing: Estimation of nucleated cell counts was performed using reference gene primer amplification. Profiled with immunoSEQ multiplex PCR; TCRdb holds only in-frame clones, not every one. Clonal size and the V and J genes are those of that table, whereas D and trimming came from the DNA. The sample carries roughly 150,000 clones, approximately 91% recorded once.

The chain joins TRBV7-9 to TRBJ2-5; the D is unclear. Source material: peripheral blood. The sequence came from a man aged 18 to 35 with COVID-19, enrolled during active disease. In nucleotides, the CDR3 is TGTGCCAGCAGCACCTCGTGGCGGCAAGAGACCCAGTACTTC. Translated, it gives CASSTSWRQETQYF.